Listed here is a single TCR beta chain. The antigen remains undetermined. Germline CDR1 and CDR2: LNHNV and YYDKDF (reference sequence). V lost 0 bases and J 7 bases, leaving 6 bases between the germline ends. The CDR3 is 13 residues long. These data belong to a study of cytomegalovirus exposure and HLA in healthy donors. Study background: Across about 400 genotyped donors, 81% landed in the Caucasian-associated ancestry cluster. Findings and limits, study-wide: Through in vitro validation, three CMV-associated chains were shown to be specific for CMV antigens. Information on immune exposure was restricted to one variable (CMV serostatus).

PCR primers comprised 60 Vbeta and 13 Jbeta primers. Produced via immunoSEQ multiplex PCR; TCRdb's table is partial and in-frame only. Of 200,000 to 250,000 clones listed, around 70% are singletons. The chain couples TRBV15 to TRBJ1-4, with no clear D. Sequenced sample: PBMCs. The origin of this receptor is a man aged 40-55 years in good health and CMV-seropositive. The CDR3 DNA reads TGTGCCACCAGCAGAGATAGCGGTGAAAAACTGTTTTTT. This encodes CATSRDSGEKLFF.